These 2 T cell receptor beta chains share one sample of origin, sequenced in a study of human T cells and chemical hapten exposure. Each CDR3 protein gets one entry after TCRdb re-called the RACE reads with MiXCR. The repertoire holds about 120,000 distinct CDR3 sequences, with 13% as singletons. Time point denoted: pre-sensitization, week 0. The treatment here: therapeutic diphenylcyclopropenone sensitization with weekly scalp DPC. This specimen was whole blood, taken in connection with sensitization to the hapten diphenylcyclopropenone (DPC). These receptors originate from a woman aged 18-29 years with alopecia areata. Some clones in this sample may be carry-over from other donors' samples.

The rearrangement uses TRBV7-8 and TRBJ2-7, with a possible D match to TRBD2 (5 bases). Germline assignment: CDR1 SGHVS and CDR2 FQNEAQ. V dropped 0 bases and J dropped 2 bases, with 8 bases sitting between them. The CDR3 covers 14 residues. The CDR3: CASSLAPGTYEQYF. CDR3 sequence (DNA): TGTGCCAGCAGCTTAGCCCCGGGAACCTACGAGCAGTACTTC.

V and J are TRBV5-1 and TRBJ1-2; 9 bases match TRBD1. V shed 0 bases, J shed 4 bases, and the junction held 10 bases outside the gene matches. Germline V gives CDR1 SGHRS, CDR2 YFSETQ. CDR3 length equals 17 residues. The CDR3 coding sequence is TGCGCCAGCAGCTTGGACGGGACAGGGACGGCTGTCTATGGCTACACCTTC. This sequence encodes CASSLDGTGTAVYGYTF.